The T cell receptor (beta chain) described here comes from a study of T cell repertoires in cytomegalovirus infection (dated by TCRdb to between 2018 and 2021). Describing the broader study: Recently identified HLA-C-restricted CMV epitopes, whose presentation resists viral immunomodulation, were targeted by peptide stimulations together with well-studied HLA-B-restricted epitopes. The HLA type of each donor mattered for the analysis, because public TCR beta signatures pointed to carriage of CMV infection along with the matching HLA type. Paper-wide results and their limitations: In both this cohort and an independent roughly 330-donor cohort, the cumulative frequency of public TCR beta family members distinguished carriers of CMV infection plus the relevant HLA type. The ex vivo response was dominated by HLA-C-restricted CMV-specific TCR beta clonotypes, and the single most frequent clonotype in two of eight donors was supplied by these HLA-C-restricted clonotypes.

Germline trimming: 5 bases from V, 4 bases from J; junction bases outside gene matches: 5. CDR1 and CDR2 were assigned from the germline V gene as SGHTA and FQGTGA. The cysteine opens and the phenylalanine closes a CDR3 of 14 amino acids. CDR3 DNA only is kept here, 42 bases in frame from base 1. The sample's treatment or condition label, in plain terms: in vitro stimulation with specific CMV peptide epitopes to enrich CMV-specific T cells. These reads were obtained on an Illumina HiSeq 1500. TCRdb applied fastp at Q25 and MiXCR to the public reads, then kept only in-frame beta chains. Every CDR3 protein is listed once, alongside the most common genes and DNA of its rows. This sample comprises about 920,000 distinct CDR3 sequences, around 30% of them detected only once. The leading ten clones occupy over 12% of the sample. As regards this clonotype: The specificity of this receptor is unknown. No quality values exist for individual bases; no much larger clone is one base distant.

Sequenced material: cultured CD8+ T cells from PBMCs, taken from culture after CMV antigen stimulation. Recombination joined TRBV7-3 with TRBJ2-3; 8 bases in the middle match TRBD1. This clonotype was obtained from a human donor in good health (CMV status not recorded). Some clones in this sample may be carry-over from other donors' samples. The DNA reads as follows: TGTGCCAGCAGCGCTCGACAGGGGTCAGATACGCAGTATTTT. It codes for CASSARQGSDTQYF.